The present T cell receptor beta chain was sequenced within a study of cytomegalovirus exposure and HLA in healthy donors listed by TCRdb under 2017. Some background on the complete study: According to an earlier analysis of around 600 of the donors, 150 million to 200 million T cells yielded over 100 million unique TCR beta sequences and 276 Gb of sequence data. A later genetic analysis used genome-wide SNP genotypes for about 55% of the 666 donors, treating that subset as a discovery cohort. Among 398 genotyped donors of the cohort, an average of roughly 240,000 unique TCR beta nucleotide sequences were sequenced per donor, around 20% of them non-productive. To study patterns of TCR occurrence, a later analysis re-analyzed previously published TCR beta repertoires from 700 or so donors and added high-resolution HLA genotyping. The number of typed donors differed by locus: about 620-640 for A, B, C, DRB1 and DQB1; about 520 for DQA1; around 580 for DPA1; and around 470 for DPB1. In the later analysis, no new phenotypic data were used to find candidate immune exposures; instead, reliance was placed on TCR beta sequences and their occurrence across donors. HLA typing included class I and class II loci at four-digit resolution. In addition to the first cohort of 666 subjects, a separate validation cohort of 130 or so different subjects was used. A handful of DR-DQ haplotypes were handled as single units for association and clustering because linkage in the cohort was strong. The T cell repertoires of 550 to 850 subjects were profiled by immunosequencing and related to cytomegalovirus serostatus. An earlier analysis of approximately 580 of the donors used high-throughput TCR beta sequencing to judge whether each TCR beta V gene segment behaved as functional or pseudogenic. Alongside the repertoire data, information on donor age, sex, ethnicity and CMV serostatus was compiled. All discovery cohort repertoires had been generated using a single sequencing platform. The study was designed to test whether signatures of past pathogen exposure could be identified by cataloging public T cell receptors. An early release covering some 640 HLA-typed donors comprised roughly 300 gigabases of sequencing data and 85 million or so unique TCR sequences. To predict cytomegalovirus infection status, the study brought together high-throughput TCR immunosequencing, statistical association of individual TCRs with disease status, and machine learning. Of the approximately 400 genotyped donors, over 65% fell in the genetic ancestry cluster associated with self-reported Caucasian donors.

As for this clone: This receptor's antigen is unknown.

The CDR3 holds 16 amino acids from the cysteine to the phenylalanine. Just CDR3 DNA is preserved here, 48 bases in frame from base 1. CDR1 and CDR2 were assigned from the germline V gene (reference sequence) as GTSNPN and SVGIG. The V end gives up 0 bases and the J end 5 bases, leaving 8 bases in the junction not matched to a gene. The cohort was made up of approximately 670 healthy bone marrow donors. At the time of sampling, every cohort member was nominally healthy, though immune exposures that went unrecorded were likely present. The donor tested CMV seronegative, placing the donor among the 350 or so seronegative members of the cohort. Each donor provided a peripheral blood sample, and peripheral blood mononuclear cells were used for TCR beta sequencing. The Qiagen DNeasy Blood Extraction Kit was used to extract genomic DNA from the blood cell samples. Receptor amplification or capture employed the immunoSEQ multiplex PCR assay. For the multiplex PCR, a mixture combining 60 forward primers for TCR Vbeta segments and 13 reverse primers for TCR Jbeta segments was used. Amplification of the CDR3 region of rearranged TCR beta genes was performed with a multiplex PCR assay on genomic DNA. Amplified TCR beta libraries were sequenced as 87-base-pair reads on the Illumina HiSeq System. As for the original processing: A later analysis counted about 80 million unique TCR beta chains across the roughly 700 repertoires, and around 12 million of these chains were shared by at least two donors. Raw reads were error-corrected and collapsed into unique sequences with a nearest-neighbor algorithm that merged closely related sequences to remove PCR and sequencing errors. V, D and J gene segments were assigned by aligning CDR3 sequences to IMGT reference sequences. For a sequence to be retained, a match of at least six nucleotides was required to both a V gene segment and a J gene segment. A rearrangement was called productive if the CDR3 had no stop codons and remained in frame with V and J, and every other rearrangement was called non-productive. Following IMGT convention, CDR3 was defined as the stretch from the second conserved V-encoded cysteine to the conserved J-encoded phenylalanine. The earlier analysis of approximately 500 of the donors excluded sequences that lacked an unambiguous match to a single V gene segment. In an earlier analysis of around 600 of the donors, V segments were called functional above 56.7% productive rearrangements and were called segregating when the between-donor standard deviation exceeded 5%. To diagnose cytomegalovirus status from the catalog of TCR beta chain sequences, a statistical classification framework was built. In a later analysis, V and J genes were assigned by comparing TCR nucleotide sequences against IMGT/GENE-DB human TR gene sequences. The TCRdist pipeline was used in a later analysis to assign CDR3 sequences and most-parsimonious VDJ recombination scenarios. A later analysis defined each TCR beta chain by its CDR3 amino acid sequence plus V-gene family, and excluded reads lacking a unique V-gene family. As a way to deal with suspected cross-contamination and a sequencing artifact, a later analysis dropped roughly 620 nucleotide sequences that were highly shared and had low generation probability. A later analysis calculated a clonal expansion index for each public chain from normalized within-repertoire ranks of inferred template counts. In a later analysis, generation probabilities were computed using a VDJ recombination model fitted to out-of-frame rearrangements, and the results were checked against IGoR. Hypergeometric tests were used in a later analysis to score TCR-TCR, TCR-HLA and TCR-CMV co-occurrence, with a repertoire-size bias correction applied to the TCR pairs. A later analysis estimated false discovery rates by permuting HLA or CMV assignments 20 times. In a later analysis, co-occurring TCRs were grouped with DBSCAN, and TCRdist sequence similarity was added when clustering was performed within HLA-allele-positive subsets. Co-occurrence clustering excluded repertoires with fewer than 30,000 or more than 120,000 public chains, plus five with anomalous nucleotide sharing. Imported from immuneACCESS, the table was reduced by TCRdb to in-frame sequences with V and J called. These copies leave out some clones; in studies compared against another copy, an unresolved V gene accounts for under half, and the cause of the remainder is not known. That table supplies the V and J calls and clone size; D and trimming were determined from the DNA. The sample table on file contains about 130,000 clones. The ten biggest clones cover about 0.93% of the sample.

Points the paper makes about the study in general: The earlier analysis of 587 of the donors excluded approximately 15 rarely observed V segments, including chromosome 9 orphons, because counts were too low. Correlated functional status among segregating V segments might be attributable to linkage disequilibrium, but an unknown experimental factor could not be ruled out. Cytomegalovirus status was reported to be diagnosed by the classifier with high specificity and sensitivity in both the original and validation cohorts. This cohort had only TCR beta chains sequenced, and the lack of alpha or paired-chain data limited which features could be detected. In an earlier analysis of around 500 of the donors, most TCR beta V segments appeared in productive rearrangements about 90% or about 30% of the time, broadly matching IMGT annotations. Specific HLA alleles were associated with 15,000 to 20,000 TCR beta sequences at a false discovery rate of 0.05 in a later analysis. In a later genetic analysis, fewer N-insertions in productive TCRs were reported among donors in an Asian-associated ancestry cluster than the roughly 700-donor mean. The only immune exposure information available for the cohort was CMV serostatus. Assigning TCR associations to individual alleles was difficult when HLA alleles, especially DR and DQ, strongly co-occurred. According to a later analysis, parvovirus B19, influenza, CMV and Epstein-Barr virus appeared linked to several top co-occurrence clusters. A later analysis found that HLA-associated TCR beta chains were more clonally expanded and had lower generation probabilities than equally common non-associated chains. A later analysis found that TCR association rates varied across HLA loci, with DRB1 alleles showing the most associated TCRs and HLA-C alleles the fewest. While some public TCRs were present in many individuals, most TCR sequences turned up only very rarely across donors. Roughly uniform sequencing depth across donors was assumed in presence/absence analyses, although this assumption may not hold. A cluster of highly shared sequence variants was judged likely to represent a technical artifact of the sequencing pipeline. Because HLA typing was unavailable for some donors at each locus, only the typed subset was used in association tests. Some IMGT-functional V segments, including TRBV6-2 and TRBV6-3, could not be distinguished by the 87-base-pair reads and were therefore excluded. The study gave a list of 150 to 200 TCR beta chains associated with cytomegalovirus. A later analysis found that most CMV-associated TCR beta chains appeared HLA-restricted, with HLA associations seemingly driven largely by CMV exposure. A few of the identified cytomegalovirus-associated TCR beta chains were confirmed in vitro to be specific for cytomegalovirus antigens. An association between a missense DCLRE1C variant and V-gene and J-gene trimming of TCR beta chains was found in a later genetic analysis and replicated in an independent cohort. The authors suggested that the approach could potentially be extended to other disease states and immunological phenotypes. A further reported finding was that TCR beta sequences accurately predicted the HLA-A and HLA-B alleles for most subjects in the first cohort.

This receptor was identified in a man in his late teens or twenties in good health and CMV-seronegative. Recombination connected TRBV30 to TRBJ2-3; the central 10 bases match TRBD2. Source material: PBMCs. The CDR3 reads as follows: CAWSVWASGSLDTQYF. The nucleotides read TGTGCCTGGAGTGTTTGGGCTAGCGGGAGTTTAGATACGCAGTATTTT.